What follows are 30 T cell receptor beta chains derived from one specimen sequenced in a study of cytomegalovirus exposure and HLA in healthy donors. PCR involved 60 Vbeta and 13 Jbeta primers. This table comes from immunoSEQ multiplex PCR, and its TCRdb copy is limited to in-frame clones, with some not included. Its table records about 150,000 clones. The sequenced material came from PBMCs. These TCRs come from a woman aged 45-59 years in good health and CMV-seronegative.

The chain joins TRBV6-1 to TRBJ2-7; D uncertain. Germline lookup yields CDR1 MNHNS and CDR2 SASEGT. V was cut by 2 bases and J by 5 bases, with 7 bases left in between. CDR3 size: 12 residues. CDR3 in DNA: TGTGCCAGCAGTGAAACTATCCACGAGCAGTACTTC. Its protein is CASSETIHEQYF.

CDR3 in amino acids: CASSAGTGPNQPQHF. The CDR3 bases are TGTGCCAGCAGCGCCGGGACAGGGCCGAATCAGCCCCAGCATTTT. This chain joins TRBV6-1 and TRBJ1-5; the match to TRBD1 covers 9 bases. Trimming cost V 6 bases and J 4 bases; bases outside gene matches: 7. CDR3 size: 15 residues. Germline V lookup: CDR1 MNHNS, CDR2 SASEGT.

DNA of the CDR3: TGTGCCAGCAGCTTAGGGCGGGAGACGGGTGAGCAGTACTTC. Amino acid sequence: CASSLGRETGEQYF. This chain uses TRBV7-3 with TRBJ2-7; 7 nucleotides agree with TRBD2. The length of the CDR3 is 14 residues. Germline loops: CDR1 SGHTA, CDR2 FQGTGA. The V gene end was trimmed by 2 bases and the J gene end by 7 bases; junction bases not matched to a gene: 8.

The J gene is TRBJ1-5, the V gene TRBV27; D gene unclear. Trimming removed 8 bases from V and 1 base from J, with 9 bases in between. The germline V gene encodes CDR1 MNHEY and CDR2 SMNVEV (reference sequence). The CDR3 has 13 amino acids. CDR3 in DNA: TGTGCCAGCTCGGAGGGAAGCAATCAGCCCCAGCATTTT. This sequence encodes CASSEGSNQPQHF.

The rearrangement joins TRBV5-4 to TRBJ2-1, with TRBD2 matching over 7 bases. Germline-derived CDR1 and CDR2 are SGHNT and YYREEE (reference sequence). The CDR3 covers 15 residues. The V and J ends lost 10 bases and 7 bases, in that order; junction bases with no gene match: 17. The chain's CDR3 is CAVGGSRAYLNEQFF. For the CDR3, the DNA is TGTGCCGTCGGGGGGAGCAGGGCTTATTTAAATGAGCAGTTCTTC.

The CDR3 loop is CAWDRQGGQPQHF. In DNA form, the CDR3 reads TGTGCCTGGGACAGACAGGGTGGTCAGCCCCAGCATTTT. The chain couples TRBV30 to TRBJ1-5; TRBD1 aligns across 7 bases. CDR1 and CDR2 (germline): GTSNPN, SVGIG (reference sequence). The CDR3 extends over 13 amino acids. Trimming removed 5 bases from V and 6 bases from J; junction bases left unmatched: 7.

The CDR3 region has the DNA TGTGCCAGCAGTAAGAACAGGGAAGAAAAACTGTTTTTT. Protein product: CASSKNREEKLFF. The chain has TRBV6-5 and TRBJ1-4; D might be TRBD1 (6 bases). This CDR3 has 13 amino acids. Germline values: CDR1 MNHEY, CDR2 SVGAGI. Trimming took off 5 bases at V and 8 bases at J, with 12 bases between the two ends.

The V call is TRBV7-8, the J call TRBJ1-2, with 9 bases aligning to TRBD1. Trimming at V came to 4 bases and at J to 3 bases, leaving 9 bases not matched to a gene. The CDR3 is 16 residues long. Germline loops: CDR1 SGHVS, CDR2 FQNEAQ. In nucleotides, the CDR3 is TGTGCCAGCAGCTCATGGGGGACAGGGTCGGACTATGGCTACACCTTC. Amino acid sequence: CASSSWGTGSDYGYTF.

V and J are TRBV5-1 and TRBJ2-5, with 8 bases identical to TRBD1. V lost 0 bases and J lost 2; bases outside the gene matches: 3. The CDR3 runs to 15 residues. Looked up from germline, CDR1 is SGHRS and CDR2 is YFSETQ. CDR3 amino acids: CASSLGDRLQETQYF. The CDR3 DNA reads as TGCGCCAGCAGCTTGGGGGACAGGTTACAAGAGACCCAGTACTTC.

This chain joins TRBV4-2 and TRBJ2-1; 9 bases line up with TRBD1. The CDR3 extends over 16 amino acids. Germline values: CDR1 LGHNA, CDR2 YNFKEQ. Germline trimming cut 4 bases from V and 4 bases from J; bases unmatched to any gene: 8. For the CDR3, the DNA is TGTGCCAGCAGCCGTCAACCCGGGACAGGGTACAATGAGCAGTTCTTC. Protein sequence: CASSRQPGTGYNEQFF.

This chain joins TRBV19 and TRBJ2-1, with D tentatively TRBD2 (7 bases). Trimming removed 7 bases from V and 9 bases from J, with 16 bases in between. Germline CDR1 is LNHDA and CDR2 is SQIVND (reference sequence). This CDR3 contains 13 residues. The CDR3 spells CASIGGGYGEQFF. CDR3 nucleotides: TGTGCCAGTATCGGCGGGGGCTACGGTGAGCAGTTCTTC.

The V gene is TRBV4-1, the J gene TRBJ1-5, with 7 bases matching TRBD1. Trimming took 6 bases from V and 0 from J; bases not matched to a gene: 2. The CDR3 contains 14 residues. Per the germline V gene, CDR1 is MGHRA and CDR2 is YSYEKL. The CDR3, as DNA: TGCGCCAGCAGGCGACAGGGTAGCAATCAGCCCCAGCATTTT. The encoded protein is CASRRQGSNQPQHF.

The genes are TRBV28 and TRBJ2-7; 14 nucleotides agree with TRBD2. The CDR3 spans 18 residues. In germline, CDR1 is MDHEN, CDR2 SYDVKM. Trimming at V came to 6 bases and at J to 4 bases, leaving 14 bases not matched to a gene. The CDR3 nucleotides read TGTGCCAGCAGGACCCCCGGGACTAGCGGGAGAATTAGATACGAGCAGTACTTC. Translated, it gives CASRTPGTSGRIRYEQYF.

This sequence joins TRBV13 and TRBJ2-3, with D perhaps TRBD2 (5 bases). This CDR3 is built from 15 residues. Germline V lookup: CDR1 PRHDT, CDR2 FYEKMQ (reference sequence). The V gene lost 0 bases and the J gene lost 5 bases, with 12 bases spanning the gap. CDR3 nucleotides: TGTGCCAGCAGCTTAGGTCTAGCATCGGGAGATACGCAGTATTTT. Protein product: CASSLGLASGDTQYF.

The gene calls are TRBV28 and TRBJ2-5; 7 bases line up with TRBD1. This CDR3 is 14 amino acids long. V was pared by 10 bases and J by 5 bases, with 13 bases of the junction left unmatched. Germline V gene lookup returns CDR1 MDHEN and CDR2 SYDVKM. The CDR3 nucleotides are TGTGCCACCCACCCGGACAGGCCAGGGGAGACCCAGTACTTC. Translated, it gives CATHPDRPGETQYF.

The genes are TRBV18 and TRBJ2-5; TRBD2 matches 8 bases. The J call may be in error: the DNA end matches TRBJ2-7 better. CDR3 length: 13 amino acids. The V gene's germline CDR1 is KGHSH and CDR2 LQKENI. The CDR3 region is CASSPTSDYEQYF. In DNA, the CDR3 is TGTGCCAGCTCACCGACTAGCGACTACGAGCAGTACTTC.

The chain recombines TRBV15 with TRBJ2-3, with TRBD1 matching over 7 bases. Per germline, CDR1 LNHNV and CDR2 YYDKDF (reference sequence). The CDR3 spans 15 residues. V was clipped by 5 bases and J by 0 bases; unmatched bases: 5. The CDR3 DNA follows: TGTGCCACCAGCGACAGGGACCCAAGCACAGATACGCAGTATTTT. Amino acids: CATSDRDPSTDTQYF.

With respect to this clone: At one end, the junction sequence differs from germline, possibly due to a read error. The chain joins TRBV4-2 to TRBJ1-4; 7 nucleotides line up with TRBD1. In germline, CDR1 is LGHNA, CDR2 YNFKEQ. This CDR3 is built from 13 residues. The CDR3 reads CASRQGTDEKLFF. The CDR3, as DNA: TGTGCCAGCAGACAAGGGACAGACGAAAAACTGTTTTTT.

The V call is TRBV30, the J call TRBJ1-6; D may be TRBD1 (5 bases). Trimming pared 7 bases from V and 3 bases from J, leaving 19 bases between. The CDR3 is 16 amino acids. Germline loops: CDR1 GTSNPN, CDR2 SVGIG (reference sequence). CDR3 sequence (DNA): TGTGCCTATACGCTCCAGGGAGCGGGCTATAATTCACCCCTCCACTTT. It codes for CAYTLQGAGYNSPLHF.

The rearrangement uses TRBV25-1 and TRBJ2-7; maybe TRBD2 (6 bases). V gave up 4 bases and J gave up 2 bases, with 18 bases separating them. Germline CDR1 reads MGHDK; CDR2 reads SYGVNS. The CDR3 sequence is 16 residues long. CDR3 residues: CASSGLTAGITYEQYF. In DNA, the CDR3 is TGTGCCAGCAGTGGCCTGACCGCGGGAATAACCTACGAGCAGTACTTC.

This chain links TRBV30 with TRBJ2-6; no definite D call. This CDR3 contains 11 residues. V was shortened by 8 bases and J by 5 bases, with 7 bases between the two germline ends. CDR1 is GTSNPN and CDR2 is SVGIG in the germline V gene (reference sequence). The CDR3, as DNA: TGTGCCCGTCTAAGGGCCAACGTCCTGACTTTC. Translated, it gives CARLRANVLTF.

The rearrangement joins TRBV5-1 to TRBJ2-3, with TRBD1 identical over 7 bases. The V segment lost 4 bases and the J segment 3 bases; nucleotides outside the gene matches: 2. Germline V CDR1 and CDR2: SGHRS, YFSETQ. There are 13 residues in the CDR3. The CDR3 DNA reads TGCGCCAGCAGCGAACAGGGGACAGATACGCAGTATTTT. It encodes CASSEQGTDTQYF.

The gene calls are TRBV27 and TRBJ1-2, with 10 bases identical to TRBD1. J gave up 7 bases and V 4 bases, and 3 bases lay outside the gene matches. Germline assignment: CDR1 MNHEY and CDR2 SMNVEV (reference sequence). The CDR3 length is 13 residues. The DNA of the CDR3 is TGTGCCAGCAGTTGGACAGGGGGGACTGGCTACACCTTC. Translating it yields CASSWTGGTGYTF.

The gene calls are TRBV28 and TRBJ2-5, with 16 bases that match TRBD2. The CDR3 covers 18 residues. The V gene end was trimmed by 3 bases and the J gene end by 2 bases; junction bases not matched to a gene: 6. CDR1 and CDR2 (germline): MDHEN, SYDVKM. In DNA form, the CDR3 reads TGTGCCAGCAGTTTCTTGGGACTAGCGGGGGGGCTTCAAGAGACCCAGTACTTC. Translated, it gives CASSFLGLAGGLQETQYF.

The chain links TRBV29-1 to TRBJ2-7; the D gene is possibly TRBD2 (7 bases). V lost 5 bases and J 6 bases, leaving 20 bases between the germline ends. The CDR3 runs 14 residues. The germline gives CDR1 SQVTM, CDR2 ANQGSEA. CDR3 amino acids: CSVRLGGGPTEQYF. The CDR3 DNA is TGCAGCGTTCGATTAGGGGGAGGGCCAACCGAGCAGTACTTC.

The CDR3 coding sequence is TGCAGTGCTAGCGAGGGCGCGGGCTACACCTTC. This translates into CSASEGAGYTF. V and J are TRBV20-1 and TRBJ1-2; D call uncertain. From germline, CDR1 is DFQATT and CDR2 SNEGSKA (reference sequence). CDR3 length: 11 amino acids. Trimming removed 3 bases at V and 8 bases at J, with 10 bases between.

The V and J genes are TRBV18 and TRBJ2-1; TRBD2 agrees at 13 bases. Germline V gene lookup returns CDR1 KGHSH and CDR2 LQKENI. V was clipped by 0 bases and J by 8 bases; unmatched bases: 4. This CDR3 has 16 residues. Here the CDR3 DNA reads TGTGCCAGCTCACCACCGGGACTAGCGGGATACCATGAGCAGTTCTTC. Protein product: CASSPPGLAGYHEQFF.

This rearrangement joins TRBV6-6 to TRBJ1-1, with unresolved D. V was clipped by 5 bases and J by 0 bases, with 13 bases between them. The CDR3 sequence is 15 residues long. Germline CDR1 is MNHNY and CDR2 is SVGAGI (reference sequence). The CDR3 loop reads CASSRTAGMNTEAFF. The CDR3 DNA follows: TGTGCCAGCAGTAGAACGGCAGGTATGAACACTGAAGCTTTCTTT.

The CDR3 region is CAWSAQGSPLHF. The CDR3 nucleotides read TGTGCCTGGAGTGCGCAGGGGTCACCCCTCCACTTT. This sequence joins TRBV30 and TRBJ1-6; a possible D gene is TRBD1 (6 bases). Germline lookup yields CDR1 GTSNPN and CDR2 SVGIG (reference sequence). The length of the CDR3 is 12 residues. V dropped 1 base and J dropped 10 bases, with 8 bases sitting between them.

The V gene is TRBV13, the J gene TRBJ2-7; TRBD2 matches 8 bases. Germline CDR1 PRHDT, CDR2 FYEKMQ (reference sequence). This CDR3 spans 15 amino acids. After removal of 5 bases from V and 4 bases from J, the junction contained 10 bases not matched to a gene. The CDR3 nucleotides read TGTGCCAGCAGCACCTTAGCGGGAAAGTCTTACGAGCAGTACTTC. Protein product: CASSTLAGKSYEQYF. The whole variable domain, remainder taken from reference TRBV13 and TRBJ2-7, is AAGVIQSPRHLIKEKRETATLKCYPIPRHDTVYWYQQGPGQDPQFLISFYEKMQSDKGSIPDRFSAQQFSDYHSELNMSSLELGDSALYFCASSTLAGKSYEQYFGPGTRLTVT.